This is a list of T cell receptor beta chains from one sample in a study of OX40 agonist ivuxolimab in advanced cancers. Sequencing used immunoSEQ multiplex PCR; TCRdb keeps in-frame clones, though not all of them. The sample records tens of thousands of clones, approximately 83% being singletons. Sequences were derived from CD4+ or CD8+ T cells sorted from blood, sampled in a trial of the OX40 agonist ivuxolimab. These receptors were obtained from an adult with an advanced solid tumor such as melanoma, head and neck, liver or kidney cancer. The CDR3 runs from the conserved cysteine through the conserved F or W. Each record gives: J gene, D gene, V gene, clone size, CDR3 protein, CDR3 DNA. A D gene is named only where the DNA matches it firmly. Clone size is stated in some rows and not others, as once, few, many or a class when expanded.

J gene: TRBJ2-1
D gene: TRBD1
V gene: TRBV11-2
clone size: .
CDR3 protein: CASSSPKNRGSYNEQFF
CDR3 DNA: TGTGCCAGCAGCTCTCCCAAAAACAGGGGGTCCTACAATGAGCAGTTCTTC

J gene: TRBJ2-1
D gene: .
V gene: TRBV10-2
clone size: few
CDR3 protein: CASTRMATNEQFF
CDR3 DNA: TGCGCCAGCACGCGGATGGCAACCAATGAGCAGTTCTTC

J gene: TRBJ1-1
D gene: .
V gene: TRBV4-1
clone size: .
CDR3 protein: CASSRLGSSNTEAFF
CDR3 DNA: TGCGCCAGCAGCCGTCTCGGGTCGTCGAACACTGAAGCTTTCTTT

J gene: TRBJ2-4
D gene: TRBD1
V gene: TRBV27
clone size: .
CDR3 protein: CASRSGTGSLAKNIQYF
CDR3 DNA: TGTGCCAGCAGATCCGGGACAGGAAGTCTAGCCAAAAACATTCAGTACTTC

J gene: TRBJ2-3
D gene: .
V gene: TRBV7-9
clone size: .
CDR3 protein: CASSSMFTDTQYF
CDR3 DNA: TGTGCCAGCAGCTCTATGTTCACAGATACGCAGTATTTT

J gene: TRBJ1-5
D gene: .
V gene: TRBV4-1
clone size: .
CDR3 protein: CASSQGASGANQPQHF
CDR3 DNA: TGCGCCAGCAGCCAGGGTGCAAGTGGGGCCAATCAGCCCCAGCATTTT

J gene: TRBJ2-7
D gene: .
V gene: TRBV5-1
clone size: few
CDR3 protein: CASRVGAEYEQYF
CDR3 DNA: TGCGCCAGCAGAGTAGGGGCGGAATACGAGCAGTACTTC

J gene: TRBJ2-2
D gene: TRBD1
V gene: TRBV2
clone size: .
CDR3 protein: CASRTGVNTGELFF
CDR3 DNA: TGTGCCAGCAGAACAGGGGTTAACACCGGGGAGCTGTTTTTT

J gene: TRBJ2-3
D gene: TRBD2
V gene: TRBV7-6
clone size: .
CDR3 protein: CASSLAGGGPFTDTQYF
CDR3 DNA: TGTGCCAGCAGCTTAGCTGGCGGGGGGCCGTTCACAGATACGCAGTATTTT

J gene: TRBJ2-6
D gene: .
V gene: TRBV7-9
clone size: .
CDR3 protein: CASSKVRQEAPRGANVLTF
CDR3 DNA: TGTGCCAGCAGCAAAGTAAGACAGGAGGCTCCCCGTGGGGCCAACGTCCTGACTTTC

J gene: TRBJ1-2
D gene: .
V gene: TRBV27
clone size: .
CDR3 protein: CASSLDVDYGYTF
CDR3 DNA: TGTGCCAGCAGTTTAGACGTAGACTATGGCTACACCTTC

J gene: TRBJ2-1
D gene: .
V gene: TRBV7-6
clone size: .
CDR3 protein: CASRAGQLLGDEQFF
CDR3 DNA: TGTGCCAGCAGGGCTGGACAGCTCCTAGGGGATGAGCAGTTCTTC